This is a list of T cell receptor beta chains from one sample in a study of cytomegalovirus exposure and HLA in healthy donors. TCRdb's table, derived via immunoSEQ multiplex PCR, lists solely in-frame clones and lacks some. The sample holds over 80,000 clones, 82% seen once. Sequencing input: PBMCs. All receptors come from a man younger than 45 in good health and CMV-seropositive. Each CDR3 is given with its conserved first and last residue. A D gene is named only where the DNA matches it firmly. Not all rows give a size; the values are once, few, many and, for expanded clones, a class.

CDR3 DNA	CDR3 protein	V gene	J gene	clone size	D gene
TGCAGCGTTGAAGATAATCATTGGGGGGATGGCGGAACCTACAATGAGCAGTTCTTC	CSVEDNHWGDGGTYNEQFF	TRBV29-1	TRBJ2-1	.	.
TGTGCCAGCAGCTCTCACACCGGGGAGCTGTTTTTT	CASSSHTGELFF	TRBV11-2	TRBJ2-2	.	.
TGTGCCAGCAGTGACGGCAGGGGGCATGCAGATACGCAGTATTTT	CASSDGRGHADTQYF	TRBV6-4	TRBJ2-3	.	TRBD1
TGTGCCAGCAGTTACTCGGTAGGGGTCAATCAGCCCCAGCATTTT	CASSYSVGVNQPQHF	TRBV6-6	TRBJ1-5	.	.
TGTGCCACCAGCAGAGGCAGGGATAACTATGGCTACACCTTC	CATSRGRDNYGYTF	TRBV15	TRBJ1-2	once	.
TGTGCCAGTAGTATCCCGTCCACGGGGGCAGATACGCAGTATTTT	CASSIPSTGADTQYF	TRBV19	TRBJ2-3	few	.
TGCGCCAGCAGCCACCTAATCCCTAGCACTGAGCAGTTCTTC	CASSHLIPSTEQFF	TRBV4-1	TRBJ2-1	.	.
TGTGCCATCAGCCCATCTAGCGGGCCTAGCACAGATACGCAGTATTTT	CAISPSSGPSTDTQYF	TRBV10-3	TRBJ2-3	.	TRBD2
TGTGCCAGCAGGCCAGGAGCGGGCTTCCAAGAGACCCAGTACTTC	CASRPGAGFQETQYF	TRBV7-2	TRBJ2-5	.	.
TGTGCCAGCAGTAAATATGGGACTGGAAGCTACAATGAGCAGTTCTTC	CASSKYGTGSYNEQFF	TRBV28	TRBJ2-1	.	.
TGTGCCAGCAGTGGACCGGCTGGTAGCGGGTCCTTTGAGCAGTTCTTC	CASSGPAGSGSFEQFF	TRBV6-4	TRBJ2-1	.	TRBD2
TGTGCCAGCTCACCATCGACAGGGCAGAATAGCAATCAGCCCCAGCATTTT	CASSPSTGQNSNQPQHF	TRBV18	TRBJ1-5	.	TRBD1
TGTGCCAGCAGCTCCTACAGCGGGAGTTCCTACAATGAGCAGTTCTTC	CASSSYSGSSYNEQFF	TRBV7-2	TRBJ2-1	.	TRBD2
TGTGCCAGTAGTTACGGGGGACAGGGGCCGGCTTTGACGATCACAGATACGCAGTATTTT	CASSYGGQGPALTITDTQYF	TRBV19	TRBJ2-3	.	TRBD1
TGTGCCAGTAAGACTCGGGACACAGATACGCAGTATTTT	CASKTRDTDTQYF	TRBV19	TRBJ2-3	.	.
TGTGCCAGCACCTCGGGGGGAAACACTGAAGCTTTCTTT	CASTSGGNTEAFF	TRBV5-6	TRBJ1-1	.	.
TGTGCCAGCAGCTTAGCAGGACAGGGTCGCACAGATACGCAGTATTTT	CASSLAGQGRTDTQYF	TRBV7-6	TRBJ2-3	.	TRBD1
TGTGCTAGTGGTTTGGCGACCGGGACATCCGATGTTAACTATGGCTACACCTTC	CASGLATGTSDVNYGYTF	TRBV12-5	TRBJ1-2	.	.
TGTGCCAGCAGCGCCAGGGAGGCCCATGAGCAGTTCTTC	CASSAREAHEQFF	TRBV9	TRBJ2-1	.	.
TGTGCCAGCAGCTTAGACTGGGCAGCGGGACTCTTC	CASSLDWAAGLF	TRBV7-9	TRBJ2-1	.	TRBD2
TGCAGCGGCGGGGAGGTCTACGAGCAGTACTTC	CSGGEVYEQYF	TRBV29-1	TRBJ2-7	.	.
TGTGCCAGCAGCTCCCCCGACAGAAATCAGCCCCAGCATTTT	CASSSPDRNQPQHF	TRBV6-5	TRBJ1-5	.	.
TGTGCCAGCAGCCCCCCGACAGGGAATCGGAACATTCAGTACTTC	CASSPPTGNRNIQYF	TRBV28	TRBJ2-4	.	TRBD1
TGTGCCAGCAGCCCTCACTTAATCACAGATACGCAGTATTTT	CASSPHLITDTQYF	TRBV13	TRBJ2-3	.	.
TGTGCCATCAGTGCGACTAGCGCGAGCGGGACCCAGTACTTC	CAISATSASGTQYF	TRBV10-3	TRBJ2-5	.	TRBD2
TGTGCCAGCAGCTGGCTTGTAGAGGACAGTCTCGGGAACTATGGCTACACCTTC	CASSWLVEDSLGNYGYTF	TRBV2	TRBJ1-2	.	.
TGTGCCAGCAGCTTAGGTGGGACTAGCTACGATGAGCAGTTCTTC	CASSLGGTSYDEQFF	TRBV7-7	TRBJ2-1	.	TRBD2
TGTGCCAGTAGTCCATTCGGGAGGGGCAATGAGCAGTTCTTC	CASSPFGRGNEQFF	TRBV19	TRBJ2-1	.	TRBD2
TGTGCCAGCAGCTTAGACAGTGCCCATAATTCACCCCTCCACTTT	CASSLDSAHNSPLHF	TRBV7-9	TRBJ1-6	.	.
TGTGCCAGCAGCTTAGGGTGGGGGGGAGGCCCCTACGAGCAGTACTTC	CASSLGWGGGPYEQYF	TRBV7-2	TRBJ2-7	.	TRBD2
TGTGCCAGCAGCTTAGAGGGGCGTGGGGTTTCCTCCTACGAGCAGTACTTC	CASSLEGRGVSSYEQYF	TRBV7-9	TRBJ2-7	few	.
TGTGCCTGGAGTGTAGCCCAAACCGGGGAGCTGTTTTTT	CAWSVAQTGELFF	TRBV30	TRBJ2-2	.	.
TGTGCCAGCACCTTGAGGGCGAGCGGGTCCGAGACCCAGTACTTC	CASTLRASGSETQYF	TRBV6-1	TRBJ2-5	.	.
TGTGCCAGCAGCTTCACACTAGCGAGGAACAATGAGCAGTTCTTC	CASSFTLARNNEQFF	TRBV5-6	TRBJ2-1	.	TRBD2
TGCGCCAGCAGCCAGGGACTAGCGGGAGGGTGGCATGAGCAGTTCTTC	CASSQGLAGGWHEQFF	TRBV4-1	TRBJ2-1	.	TRBD2
TGTGCCAGCGAATACAGGGGCTCCTACGAGCAGTACTTC	CASEYRGSYEQYF	TRBV6-6	TRBJ2-7	.	TRBD1
TGTGCCAGCAGTGGACCAGGGGGCACTGAAGCTTTCTTT	CASSGPGGTEAFF	TRBV6-6	TRBJ1-1	few	TRBD1
TGTGCCAGCAGTTGGGGACAGCCGCCCTACGAGCAGTACTTC	CASSWGQPPYEQYF	TRBV28	TRBJ2-7	.	TRBD1
TGTGCCAGCAGTGCCTTTCCCGGACACCCCGGAGCGGAGACCCAGTACTTC	CASSAFPGHPGAETQYF	TRBV6-1	TRBJ2-5	.	.